Shown below are 17 T cell receptor beta chains from a single sample sequenced in a study of blood T cell repertoires in COVID-19. This table comes from immunoSEQ multiplex PCR, and its TCRdb copy is limited to in-frame clones, with some not included. The repertoire holds some 170,000 clones, with 84% as singletons. What was sequenced was PBMCs or T cells enriched from blood (not recorded which). The receptors derive from a man aged 45-65 years who had recovered from COVID-19.

A few counts support this clone. The CDR3 reads CAISEAQGGGYTF. CDR3 DNA sequence: TGTGCCATCAGTGAGGCACAGGGGGGTGGCTACACCTTC. V usage is TRBV10-3 and J usage is TRBJ1-2; 8 bases match TRBD1. The CDR3 runs to 13 residues. In germline, CDR1 is ENHRY, CDR2 SYGVKD. Germline trimming cut 2 bases from V and 7 bases from J; bases unmatched to any gene: 3.

This rearrangement joins TRBV5-1 to TRBJ2-1; tentative D call: TRBD1 (6 bases). The length of the CDR3 is 14 residues. Germline CDR1 reads SGHRS; CDR2 reads YFSETQ. V lost 4 bases to trimming and J lost 8 bases, with 16 bases between them. The CDR3 region has the DNA TGCGCCAGCAGCCCGGGGTGGGGGCCCCATGAGCAGTTCTTC. It is translated as CASSPGWGPHEQFF.

The rearrangement joins TRBV4-1 to TRBJ1-5; TRBD1 might be the D (5 bases). Trimming left V 2 bases short and J 1 base short, with 9 bases between. The CDR3 is 15 amino acids. The germline CDR1 and CDR2 sequences are MGHRA and YSYEKL. The CDR3 nucleotides are TGCGCCAGCAGCCAACTAGACAGAAGCAATCAGCCCCAGCATTTT. It translates to CASSQLDRSNQPQHF.

The chain is built from TRBV4-2 and TRBJ1-2; D may be TRBD1 (5 bases). The V gene's germline CDR1 is LGHNA and CDR2 YNFKEQ. This CDR3 is built from 17 residues. With 0 bases removed from V and 4 bases from J, the gap between germline ends came to 18 bases. CDR3 in amino acids: CASSQDRTGDNGYGYTF. CDR3 DNA: TGTGCCAGCAGCCAAGATCGTACGGGGGATAATGGCTATGGCTACACCTTC.

J is TRBJ1-1 and V is TRBV5-5; D not certain. This CDR3 region has 14 residues. Between the trimmed V and J ends, which lost 0 bases and 0 bases, there was a span of 6 bases. In germline, CDR1 is SGHKS, CDR2 YYEKEE (reference sequence). CDR3 region: CASSLELMNTEAFF. The CDR3 DNA reads TGTGCCAGCAGCTTGGAGCTTATGAACACTGAAGCTTTCTTT.

This chain joins TRBV10-3 and TRBJ1-1; D is possibly TRBD1 (5 bases). The germline CDR1 and CDR2 sequences are ENHRY and SYGVKD. V gave up 0 bases and J gave up 6 bases, with 14 bases separating them. The CDR3 totals 15 residues. CDR3 loop: CAISESSGKSSEAFF. The CDR3 DNA is TGTGCCATCAGTGAGTCATCAGGGAAGAGCTCTGAAGCTTTCTTT.

This chain uses TRBV12-3 or TRBV12-4 with TRBJ1-2; D may be TRBD1 (5 bases). Between the trimmed V and J ends, which lost 5 bases and 7 bases, there was a span of 14 bases. The CDR3 length is 13 residues. In DNA, the CDR3 is TGTGCCAGCAGTCCCCCACCCAGGGTTGGCTACACCTTC. Translation gives CASSPPPRVGYTF.

This chain joins TRBV6-1 and TRBJ2-7; TRBD1 agrees at 10 bases. Germline-derived CDR1 and CDR2 are MNHNS and SASEGT. CDR3 length equals 17 residues. V shed 3 bases and J 2 bases; nucleotides not matched to a gene: 10. The CDR3 protein is CASSDYLDRGNPYEQYF. The CDR3 coding sequence is TGTGCCAGCAGTGACTATTTGGACAGGGGGAACCCCTACGAGCAGTACTTC.

This sequence joins TRBV7-9 and TRBJ2-1, with D possibly matching TRBD2 (7 bases). Trimming shortened V by 3 bases and J by 8 bases, and 14 bases separated the two germline ends. The germline CDR1 and CDR2 sequences are SEHNR and FQNEAQ (reference sequence). The CDR3 extends over 14 amino acids. The DNA of the CDR3 is TGTGCCAGCAGCTTGGACAGCGGGGTCGATGAGCAGTTCTTC. Amino acid sequence: CASSLDSGVDEQFF.

In its sample, this clone was seen once. The rearrangement joins TRBV11-2 to TRBJ1-3; D is ambiguous. This CDR3 region has 18 residues. V lost 5 bases and J 0 bases, leaving 20 bases between the germline ends. Germline V gives CDR1 SGHAT, CDR2 FQNNGV. The CDR3 here is CASSHGSGPIRSGNTIYF. CDR3 DNA sequence: TGTGCCAGCAGCCACGGGTCCGGTCCTATCCGCTCTGGAAACACCATATATTTT. Variable domain in full (rest from reference TRBV11-2 and TRBJ1-3): EAGVAQSPRYKIIEKRQSVAFWCNPISGHATLYWYQQILGQGPKLLIQFQNNGVVDDSQLPKDRFSAERLKGVDSTLKIQPAKLEDSAVYLCASSHGSGPIRSGNTIYFGEGSWLTVV.

V and J are TRBV19 and TRBJ1-2; 8 bases align to TRBD1. CDR1 and CDR2 from the germline V gene are LNHDA and SQIVND (reference sequence). This CDR3 has 14 amino acids. J was trimmed by 2 bases and V by 6 bases; bases with no gene match: 5. CDR3 amino acids: CASSGDRINYGYTF. CDR3 DNA: TGTGCCAGTAGCGGGGACAGGATAAACTATGGCTACACCTTC.

V gene TRBV3-1 (or the pseudogene TRBV3-2) combines with J gene TRBJ2-7; tentatively, D is TRBD1 (6 bases). The CDR3 length is 18 residues. Trimming pared 4 bases from V and 3 bases from J, leaving 25 bases between. The germline V gene encodes CDR1 LGHDT and CDR2 YNNKEL (reference sequence). The CDR3 DNA is TGTGCCAGCAGCCTCTTCATCCCCCGGGGCCCAGGGGTCTACGAGCAGTACTTC. This gives the protein CASSLFIPRGPGVYEQYF.

The rearrangement links TRBV5-1 to TRBJ2-7, with a weak D call TRBD2 (5 bases). CDR3 length equals 14 residues. The germline V and J ends were trimmed by 4 bases and 7 bases, with 18 bases remaining between them. The germline CDR1 and CDR2 sequences are SGHRS and YFSETQ. CDR3 in DNA: TGCGCCAGCAGCGCGGGCCCCCCCTCGAGGGAGCAGTACTTC. This encodes CASSAGPPSREQYF. Filled out from reference TRBV5-1 and TRBJ2-7, the complete variable domain reads KAGVTQTPRYLIKTRGQQVTLSCSPISGHRSVSWYQQTPGQGLQFLFEYFSETQRNKGNFPGRFSGRQFSNSRSEMNVSTLELGDSALYLCASSAGPPSREQYFGPGTRLTVT.

The chain employs TRBV6-6 and TRBJ1-5, with 7 bases identical to TRBD1. With 5 bases clipped from V and 3 bases from J, the junction kept 16 bases outside the gene matches. CDR1 MNHNY and CDR2 SVGAGI come from the germline V gene (reference sequence). The CDR3 consists of 18 residues. CDR3 sequence reads: CASSRYTGTALSNQPQHF. The CDR3 DNA reads as TGTGCCAGCAGTAGATACACCGGGACAGCCCTTTCCAATCAGCCCCAGCATTTT.

V usage is TRBV4-1 and J usage is TRBJ1-4; 10 nucleotides line up with TRBD1. The CDR3 length is 16 residues. CDR1 and CDR2 (germline): MGHRA, YSYEKL. V trimming: 4 bases; J trimming: 6 bases; junction bases outside the gene matches: 8. The CDR3 coding sequence is TGCGCCAGCAGCCCGTATTCCGGGACAGGGGATGAAAAACTGTTTTTT. Translating it yields CASSPYSGTGDEKLFF.

This clone was detected once. The rearrangement links TRBV11-1 to TRBJ2-7, with D tentatively TRBD2 (6 bases). The CDR3 spans 14 residues. The germline gives CDR1 SGHAT, CDR2 FQDESV (reference sequence). V shed 4 bases and J shed 5 bases, with 15 bases lying between them. CDR3 protein: CASSSLRGEDEQYF. CDR3 bases: TGTGCCAGCAGCTCCTTGCGGGGAGAGGACGAGCAGTACTTC.

V and J are TRBV7-7 and TRBJ1-6, with unresolved D. V was clipped by 3 bases and J by 14 bases, with 5 bases between them. This CDR3 is 10 amino acids long. Germline V gene sequence: CDR1 SSHAT, CDR2 FNYEAQ (reference sequence). This chain's CDR3 is CASSFSSLHF. CDR3 sequence (DNA): TGTGCCAGCAGCTTTTCTTCCCTCCACTTT.